The rows below give T cell receptor beta chains drawn from one sample of a study of post-analysis software for immune sequencing data. TCRdb re-analysed the PCR reads in MiXCR, keeping a single row per CDR3 protein. This table has under 650,000 distinct CDR3 sequences, 40% to 50% appearing once. Sequencing was carried out using blood. The receptors shown here come from a girl aged 10 to 17 with multiple sclerosis. Each CDR3 is given with its conserved first and last residue. D genes are given only for firm matches. Only part of the rows carry a size: once, few, many, or a class if the clone is expanded.

j_gene	abundance	d_gene	v_gene	CDR3aa	CDR3nt
TRBJ1-2	-	-	TRBV29-1	CSVGRDPNFNYDYTF	TGCAGCGTTGGGCGGGACCCTAACTTTAACTATGACTACACCTTC
TRBJ2-5	once	TRBD2	TRBV20-1	CSASSAGGFGETQYF	TGCAGTGCTAGTAGCGCGGGGGGTTTCGGGGAGACCCAGTACTTC
TRBJ2-3	-	TRBD2	TRBV28	CASSSGTSGMYF	TGTGCCAGCAGTTCCGGGACTAGCGGGATGTATTTT
TRBJ2-1	-	-	TRBV4-1	CASSPPRRDLSNEQFF	TGCGCCAGCAGCCCCCCCCGGCGGGACTTGAGTAATGAGCAGTTCTTC
TRBJ2-1	-	TRBD2	TRBV27	CASSPSGPAYNEQFF	TGTGCCAGCAGTCCTAGCGGGCCCGCCTACAATGAGCAGTTCTTC
TRBJ2-1	-	TRBD2	TRBV7-8	CASDNAGGNEQFF	TGTGCCAGCGATAATGCGGGGGGCAATGAGCAGTTCTTC
TRBJ1-5	-	TRBD1	TRBV10-3	CAIRGDRGDQPQHF	TGTGCCATCAGGGGGGACAGGGGGGATCAGCCCCAGCATTTT
TRBJ2-3	-	-	TRBV4-1	CASSQVSQGMDTQYF	TGCGCCAGCAGCCAAGTGAGCCAGGGGATGGATACGCAGTATTTT
TRBJ2-1	once	-	TRBV6-5	CASSYGGCNEQFF	TGTGCCAGCAGTTACGGAGGATGCAATGAGCAGTTCTTC
TRBJ2-7	few	-	TRBV7-2	CASSLTTGRPYEQYF	TGTGCCAGCAGCTTAACCACAGGACGACCATACGAGCAGTACTTC
TRBJ2-1	few	TRBD2	TRBV5-1	CASKLAGGTVFNNEQFF	TGCGCCAGCAAACTAGCGGGAGGGACGGTATTTAACAATGAGCAGTTCTTC
TRBJ1-4	-	-	TRBV4-1	CASSQDWGLDAEKLFF	TGCGCCAGCAGCCAAGATTGGGGCCTCGACGCAGAAAAACTGTTTTTT
TRBJ2-3	-	-	TRBV20-1	CSARAKTIRPYGSSDTQYF	TGCAGTGCTAGAGCCAAGACTATTCGCCCTTACGGGAGCTCAGATACGCAGTATTTT
TRBJ2-5	-	-	TRBV27	CASSLSTGRSETQYF	TGTGCCAGCAGTTTGTCGACAGGAAGAAGTGAGACCCAGTACTTC
TRBJ2-3	-	-	TRBV20-1	CSANPRTDTQYF	TGCAGTGCCAACCCCCGCACAGATACGCAGTATTTT
TRBJ2-1	-	-	TRBV5-1	CASSLEGVKYNEQFF	TGCGCCAGCAGCTTGGAGGGAGTAAAGTACAATGAGCAGTTCTTC
TRBJ1-4	-	TRBD1	TRBV20-1	CSAPTGIEKKLFF	TGCAGTGCCCCGACAGGGATTGAGAAAAAACTGTTTTTT
TRBJ2-1	-	-	TRBV5-1	CASSPQASIVGEQFF	TGCGCCAGCAGTCCTCAGGCGTCTATAGTCGGTGAGCAGTTCTTC
TRBJ2-7	few	-	TRBV7-2	CASGPNSYEQYF	TGTGCCAGCGGGCCGAACTCCTACGAGCAGTACTTC
TRBJ2-7	-	-	TRBV12-3/TRBV12-4	CANSWRGGYEQYF	TGTGCCAACAGTTGGAGAGGTGGCTACGAGCAGTACTTC
TRBJ1-1	-	-	TRBV12-3/TRBV12-4	CASIFFGTGTTEAFF	TGTGCCAGCATCTTCTTTGGGACTGGGACCACTGAAGCTTTCTTT
TRBJ1-5	-	-	TRBV20-1	CSARELPNQPQHF	TGCAGTGCCAGGGAGCTCCCCAATCAGCCCCAGCATTTT
TRBJ2-3	once	-	TRBV15	CATSRGLTAGPDTQYF	TGTGCCACCAGCAGGGGCCTCACGGCTGGCCCGGATACGCAGTATTTT
TRBJ2-1	few	-	TRBV7-8	CASSLAGADYNEQFF	TGTGCCAGCAGCTTAGCTGGAGCGGACTACAATGAGCAGTTCTTC
TRBJ1-2	-	-	TRBV6-6	CASSHGEGNYGYTF	TGTGCCAGCAGTCATGGGGAGGGGAACTATGGCTACACCTTC
TRBJ2-7	-	TRBD1	TRBV3-1	CASSQRPDRVYEQYF	TGTGCCAGCAGCCAACGTCCGGACAGGGTGTACGAGCAGTACTTC
TRBJ2-7	-	-	TRBV10-3	CAISGDSRRGQYF	TGTGCCATCAGTGGGGACTCGCGGAGGGGGCAGTACTTC
TRBJ1-2	few	-	TRBV7-4	CASSLLRGRTNGYTF	TGTGCCAGCAGCCTCCTACGGGGTCGGACTAATGGCTACACCTTC
TRBJ2-7	few	-	TRBV6-5	CASSTGADYEQYF	TGTGCCAGCAGTACGGGGGCGGACTACGAGCAGTACTTC
TRBJ2-7	-	-	TRBV7-9	CASSSTTDGGDEQYF	TGTGCCAGCAGCTCAACCACGGACGGGGGTGACGAGCAGTACTTC
TRBJ1-4	-	TRBD1	TRBV15	CATSRDGTGTTNEKLFF	TGTGCCACCAGCAGAGACGGGACAGGGACAACTAATGAAAAACTGTTTTTT
TRBJ2-7	few	-	TRBV12-3/TRBV12-4	CASSLGRERGYEQYF	TGTGCCAGCAGTTTGGGAAGAGAAAGGGGGTACGAGCAGTACTTC
TRBJ1-5	-	-	TRBV28	CASSRTAQPQHF	TGTGCCAGCAGTAGGACCGCGCAGCCCCAGCATTTT
TRBJ1-4	-	-	TRBV9	CASSVEGASNEKLFF	TGTGCCAGCAGCGTAGAAGGGGCCTCCAATGAAAAACTGTTTTTT
TRBJ2-7	-	-	TRBV6-2/TRBV6-3	CASSYSIRKGYYEQYF	TGTGCCAGCAGTTACTCGATTCGGAAGGGGTACTACGAGCAGTACTTC
TRBJ2-3	-	-	TRBV11-2	CASSRGKDTQYF	TGTGCCAGCAGCCGAGGCAAAGATACGCAGTATTTT
TRBJ2-3	-	-	TRBV7-2	CASSPYGGVGGTDTQYF	TGTGCCAGCAGCCCCTATGGCGGGGTTGGCGGCACAGATACGCAGTATTTT
TRBJ2-7	-	TRBD2	TRBV5-1	CASSWSSGMYEQYF	TGCGCCAGCAGCTGGAGTAGCGGGATGTACGAGCAGTACTTC
TRBJ1-2	few	-	TRBV29-1	CTSLRADDYGYTF	TGCACCAGTCTTCGGGCGGATGACTATGGCTACACCTTC
TRBJ2-3	-	TRBD2	TRBV7-6	CASSLDLPGLAGLTDTQYF	TGTGCCAGCAGCTTAGACCTTCCGGGACTAGCGGGACTCACAGATACGCAGTATTTT
TRBJ1-1	-	-	TRBV12-3/TRBV12-4	CASRAGSTEAFF	TGTGCCAGCCGCGCAGGGTCCACTGAAGCTTTCTTT
TRBJ1-5	few	-	TRBV10-3	CAISDPLGPNQPQHF	TGTGCCATCAGTGACCCCTTGGGTCCAAATCAGCCCCAGCATTTT
TRBJ1-1	-	TRBD1	TRBV12-3/TRBV12-4	CASSWDRAVAFF	TGTGCCAGCAGCTGGGACAGGGCGGTAGCTTTCTTT
TRBJ2-1	-	-	TRBV20-1	CSAIDSLSSYNEQFF	TGCAGTGCTATAGACAGCCTCAGCTCCTACAATGAGCAGTTCTTC
TRBJ2-1	-	-	TRBV5-1	CASSLGARERNEQFF	TGCGCCAGCAGCTTGGGGGCCAGGGAGAGAAATGAGCAGTTCTTC
TRBJ2-7	-	-	TRBV12-3/TRBV12-4	CASRFQGQSYSYEQYF	TGTGCCAGCAGGTTTCAAGGACAGAGCTATTCCTACGAGCAGTACTTC
TRBJ2-7	-	-	TRBV6-6	CASSYSTARRSSYEQYF	TGTGCCAGCAGTTACTCGACAGCAAGACGGAGCTCCTACGAGCAGTACTTC
TRBJ2-7	-	-	TRBV11-3	CASSEGGLTYEQYF	TGTGCCAGCAGCGAGGGGGGGCTTACCTACGAGCAGTACTTC
TRBJ1-2	once	-	TRBV9	CASSVADQATGYGYTF	TGTGCCAGCAGCGTAGCCGACCAAGCCACCGGCTATGGCTACACCTTC